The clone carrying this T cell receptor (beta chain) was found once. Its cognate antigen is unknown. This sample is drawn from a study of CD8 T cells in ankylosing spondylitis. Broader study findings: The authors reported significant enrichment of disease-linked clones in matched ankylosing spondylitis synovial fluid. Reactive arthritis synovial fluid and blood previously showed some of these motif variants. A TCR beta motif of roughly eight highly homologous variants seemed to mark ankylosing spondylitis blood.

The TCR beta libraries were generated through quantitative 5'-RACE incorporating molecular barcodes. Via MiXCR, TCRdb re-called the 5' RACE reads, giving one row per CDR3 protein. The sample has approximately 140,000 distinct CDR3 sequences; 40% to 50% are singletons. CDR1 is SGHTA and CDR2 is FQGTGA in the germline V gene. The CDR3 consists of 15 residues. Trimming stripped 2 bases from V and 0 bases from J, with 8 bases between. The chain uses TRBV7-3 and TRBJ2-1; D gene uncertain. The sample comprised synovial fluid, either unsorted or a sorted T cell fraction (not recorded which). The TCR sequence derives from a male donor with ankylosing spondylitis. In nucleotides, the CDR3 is TGTGCCAGCAGCTTATCGGCGAACTCCTACAATGAGCAGTTCTTC. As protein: CASSLSANSYNEQFF.